Each of the 25 T cell receptor beta chains below was sequenced from the same sample in a study of stem cell transplantation in POMP-related autoinflammatory disease. Assay used: immunoSEQ multiplex PCR; TCRdb lists only in-frame clones, some missing. Among roughly 70,000 clones listed, approximately 91% were seen once. Sequences were derived from CD4+ T cells from PBMCs, sampled after stem cell transplantation. These receptors were collected from a human patient with POMP-related autoinflammation and immune dysregulation (PRAID). Some T cells may arise from the graft donor.

V usage is TRBV2 and J usage is TRBJ2-5, with 10 nucleotides matching TRBD2. The length of the CDR3 is 13 residues. CDR1 SNHLY and CDR2 FYNNEI come from the germline V gene. Unmatched junction bases numbered 8, after V lost 11 bases and J lost 5 bases. The CDR3 protein is CACRQREGETQYF. CDR3 nucleotides: TGTGCCTGCCGGCAGCGGGAGGGGGAGACCCAGTACTTC.

The J gene is TRBJ1-3, the V gene TRBV28; D not resolved. The CDR3 covers 14 residues. Trimming removed 5 bases from V and 2 bases from J, with 10 bases in between. From germline, CDR1 is MDHEN and CDR2 SYDVKM. The CDR3 region is CASSRPETGNTIYF. CDR3 bases: TGTGCCAGCAGTAGACCGGAAACTGGAAACACCATATATTTT.

The chain is built from TRBV5-1 and TRBJ2-7; the match to TRBD2 covers 10 bases. There are 17 residues in the CDR3. Germline lookup yields CDR1 SGHRS and CDR2 YFSETQ. V was clipped by 1 base and J by 7 bases; unmatched bases: 14. The CDR3 DNA sequence: TGCGCCAGCAGCTTGTTCAACGGCGGACTAGCGGATTCAGAGCAGTACTTC. It is translated as CASSLFNGGLADSEQYF.

This rearrangement joins TRBV9 to TRBJ1-2; D is undetermined. The CDR3 totals 15 residues. The V end was cut by 0 bases, the J end by 1 base, with 10 bases between. Germline lookup yields CDR1 SGDLS and CDR2 YYNGEE. The CDR3 DNA follows: TGTGCCAGCAGCGTAGGCGGGGAGAATAACTATGGCTACACCTTC. Protein product: CASSVGGENNYGYTF. The whole variable domain, filled in from reference TRBV9 and TRBJ1-2, reads DSGVTQTPKHLITATGQRVTLRCSPRSGDLSVYWYQQSLDQGLQFLIQYYNGEERAKGNILERFSAQQFPDLHSELNLSSLELGDSALYFCASSVGGENNYGYTFGSGTRLTVV.

The chain is built from TRBV5-4 and TRBJ2-7, with D perhaps matching TRBD1 (6 bases). This CDR3 spans 13 amino acids. Trimming pared 4 bases from V and 7 bases from J, leaving 15 bases between. Germline CDR1 reads SGHNT; CDR2 reads YYREEE (reference sequence). CDR3 sequence: CASSQGLDGEQYF. For the CDR3, the DNA is TGTGCCAGCAGCCAGGGGCTAGATGGGGAGCAGTACTTC.

Here the CDR3 DNA reads TGTGCCAGCAGTGAGGTCCCGGACGGAACCTACGAGCAGTACGTC. Encoded protein: CASSEVPDGTYEQYV. This rearrangement joins TRBV6-1 to TRBJ2-7, with unresolved D. Germline CDR1 MNHNS, CDR2 SASEGT. With 3 bases removed from V and 2 bases from J, the gap between germline ends came to 14 bases. The CDR3 consists of 15 residues.

V gene TRBV11-3 combines with J gene TRBJ2-3, with D unclear. The CDR3 length is 14 residues. From germline, CDR1 is SGHNT and CDR2 YENEEA. Between the trimmed V and J ends, which lost 0 bases and 3 bases, there was a span of 7 bases. CDR3 sequence (DNA): TGTGCCAGCAGCTTAGATCACGGGACAGATACGCAGTATTTT. Amino acids: CASSLDHGTDTQYF. The whole variable domain, filled in from reference TRBV11-3 and TRBJ2-3, reads EAGVVQSPRYKIIEKKQPVAFWCNPISGHNTLYWYLQNLGQGPELLIRYENEEAVDDSQLPKDRFSAERLKGVDSTLKIQPAELGDSAVYLCASSLDHGTDTQYFGPGTRLTVL.

The chain couples TRBV18 to TRBJ1-1; no firm D call. This CDR3 contains 14 residues. The germline V gene has CDR1 KGHSH and CDR2 LQKENI. V was trimmed by 2 bases and J by 5 bases, leaving 12 bases between them. In nucleotides, the CDR3 is TGTGCCAGCTCACCAGGCCCCCGGAAGACTGAAGCTTTCTTT. Its protein is CASSPGPRKTEAFF.

The chain uses TRBV11-2 and TRBJ2-7; maybe TRBD2 (6 bases). The length of the CDR3 is 14 residues. The V end was cut by 3 bases, the J end by 4 bases, with 13 bases between. CDR1 and CDR2 (germline): SGHAT, FQNNGV. CDR3 protein: CASSFAGSQYEQYV. For the CDR3, the DNA is TGTGCCAGCAGCTTTGCGGGGTCGCAGTACGAGCAGTACGTC.

In this sample, this clone turned up once. One end of the junction varies from germline; a read error may be responsible. The V call is TRBV28, the J call TRBJ2-3; D is undetermined. The CDR3 covers 17 residues. Per the germline V gene, CDR1 is MDHEN and CDR2 is SYDVKM. CDR3 sequence (DNA): TGTGCCGGCAGCCAGAAAACGATTTCCCGTTTACCAGATACGCAGTATTTT. As protein: CAGSQKTISRLPDTQYF.

V gene TRBV11-1 combines with J gene TRBJ2-1, with 8 bases aligning to TRBD1. Unmatched junction bases numbered 3, after V lost 3 bases and J lost 8 bases. CDR1 and CDR2 (germline): SGHAT, FQDESV (reference sequence). The CDR3 contains 13 residues. CDR3 DNA: TGTGCCAGCAGCTTGGGACAGGAATATGAGCAGTTCTTC. This sequence encodes CASSLGQEYEQFF.

This clone is a singleton in its sample. This chain joins TRBV6-5 and TRBJ1-2; 7 bases line up with TRBD1. Germline values: CDR1 MNHEY, CDR2 SVGAGI. J lost 6 bases, V lost 4 bases, and 8 bases had no gene match. The length of the CDR3 is 14 residues. The CDR3 bases are TGTGCCAGCAGTTTCGTTACAGGGGCAGATGGCTACACCTTC. Translation gives CASSFVTGADGYTF.

DNA for the CDR3: TGTGCCAGCAGTTATCGTAGTGCGGGAGGGCGGTCCGAGCAGTACTTC. This encodes CASSYRSAGGRSEQYF. This chain connects TRBV6-5 to TRBJ2-7; 9 bases align to TRBD2. Looked up from germline, CDR1 is MNHEY and CDR2 is SVGAGI. J was trimmed by 6 bases and V by 3 bases; bases with no gene match: 12. CDR3 length equals 16 residues.

This clone is a singleton in its sample. The chain is built from TRBV6-6 and TRBJ1-4; D is undetermined. Between the trimmed V and J ends, which lost 0 bases and 7 bases, there was a span of 6 bases. Germline V gene data show CDR1 as MNHNY and CDR2 as SVGAGI (reference sequence). The CDR3 extends over 13 amino acids. CDR3 nucleotides: TGTGCCAGCAGTTACTCCCGCTCTGAAAAACTGTTTTTT. This translates into CASSYSRSEKLFF.

The rearrangement uses TRBV24-1 and TRBJ2-2, with TRBD1 matching 9 bases. Looked up from germline, CDR1 is KGHDR and CDR2 is SFDVKD. The CDR3 sequence is 15 residues long. V dropped 5 bases and J dropped 5; count of bases not matched to a gene: 5. The CDR3 region has the DNA TGTGCCACCAGTGTTGGCGACAGGGGGACCGGGGAGCTGTTTTTT. This codes for CATSVGDRGTGELFF.

The gene calls are TRBV6-1 and TRBJ2-7; the match to TRBD2 covers 7 bases. The length of the CDR3 is 14 residues. Germline assignment: CDR1 MNHNS and CDR2 SASEGT. The V and J ends lost 2 bases and 4 bases, in that order; junction bases with no gene match: 5. The CDR3 is CASSEPGGFYEQYF. CDR3 nucleotides: TGTGCCAGCAGTGAACCGGGAGGATTTTACGAGCAGTACTTC.

The chain combines TRBV24-1 with TRBJ2-1; 13 nucleotides agree with TRBD2. CDR1 is KGHDR, CDR2 SFDVKD, per germline. CDR3 length equals 15 residues. J lost 9 bases, V lost 3 bases, and 4 bases had no gene match. The CDR3 coding sequence is TGTGCCACCAGTGATGCGGGACTAGCGGGATCTGAGCAGTTCTTC. It translates to CATSDAGLAGSEQFF.

The chain links TRBV6-6 to TRBJ1-5; 7 nucleotides line up with TRBD1. The CDR3 is 18 residues long. V dropped 5 bases and J dropped 1; count of bases not matched to a gene: 14. Looked up from germline, CDR1 is MNHNY and CDR2 is SVGAGI (reference sequence). The CDR3 spells CASSPTTPDRVSNQPQHF. DNA of the CDR3: TGTGCCAGCAGTCCGACAACTCCAGACAGGGTGAGCAATCAGCCCCAGCATTTT.

This chain joins TRBV7-9 and TRBJ1-2; D is possibly TRBD1 (5 bases). The CDR3 runs 12 residues. Germline V lookup: CDR1 SEHNR, CDR2 FQNEAQ (reference sequence). Trimming shortened V by 9 bases and J by 4 bases, and 12 bases separated the two germline ends. The CDR3 spells CASHRGTYGYTF. The DNA for the CDR3 is TGTGCCAGTCATCGAGGGACCTATGGCTACACCTTC.

V gene TRBV21-1 combines with J gene TRBJ1-2. TRBV21-1 is deemed a pseudogene. The CDR3 loop spans 13 amino acids. The CDR3 nucleotides are TGTGCCAGCAGCAAGAGGGGGGCAGGGGGCTACACCTTC. Its protein is CASSKRGAGGYTF.

The rearrangement joins TRBV5-1 to TRBJ2-1, with 11 bases that match TRBD2. The J segment lost 10 bases and the V segment lost 2 bases, leaving 8 bases of the junction unmatched. The CDR3 totals 15 residues. CDR1 is SGHRS, CDR2 YFSETQ, per germline. The CDR3 DNA follows: TGCGCCAGCAGCTTTGAACTAGCGGGGGTTGGAGAGCAGTTCTTC. Translation: CASSFELAGVGEQFF. The variable domain in full, with the rest retrieved from reference TRBV5-1 and TRBJ2-1, is KAGVTQTPRYLIKTRGQQVTLSCSPISGHRSVSWYQQTPGQGLQFLFEYFSETQRNKGNFPGRFSGRQFSNSRSEMNVSTLELGDSALYLCASSFELAGVGEQFFGPGTRLTVL.

The V call is TRBV28, the J call TRBJ2-3; D gene ambiguous. The CDR3 has 12 amino acids. V gave up 5 bases and J gave up 3 bases, with 6 bases separating them. CDR1 is MDHEN and CDR2 is SYDVKM in the germline V gene. In DNA form, the CDR3 reads TGTGCCAGCAGTCTGAATACAGATACGCAGTATTTT. Its protein is CASSLNTDTQYF.

V usage is TRBV11-2 and J usage is TRBJ2-3; TRBD2 might be the D (5 bases). This CDR3 spans 13 amino acids. Trimming stripped 4 bases from V and 2 bases from J, with 7 bases between. Germline V lookup: CDR1 SGHAT, CDR2 FQNNGV. The CDR3 region has the DNA TGTGCCAGCAGCTCGGGAATCACAGATACGCAGTATTTT. This gives the protein CASSSGITDTQYF.

The CDR3 sequence is CASSLGRGRADTQYF. CDR3 nucleotides: TGTGCCAGCAGTTTGGGCAGGGGTCGGGCAGATACGCAGTATTTT. The chain is built from TRBV28 and TRBJ2-3; D perhaps matches TRBD1 (6 bases). V gave up 3 bases and J gave up 4 bases, with 14 bases separating them. Per the germline V gene, CDR1 is MDHEN and CDR2 is SYDVKM. This CDR3 is built from 15 residues.

The V and J genes are TRBV12-3 or TRBV12-4 and TRBJ2-5; D not resolved. The V end was cut by 2 bases, the J end by 3 bases, with 7 bases between. The CDR3 spans 13 residues. CDR3 residues: CASSLFREETQYF. The CDR3 nucleotides are TGTGCCAGCAGTTTATTTCGGGAAGAGACCCAGTACTTC.